This T cell receptor (beta chain) derives from a study of response to subunit inactivated influenza vaccine. Study-level findings and limits: There was a suggestion from the authors that each seasonal influenza vaccination recruits few new T cells.

This clonotype was picked up a small number of times. Its antigen is not known. TCRdb fed the RT-PCR reads into MiXCR, producing one record per CDR3 protein. This repertoire shows 650,000 to 800,000 distinct CDR3 sequences, approximately 13% found once; its top ten account for around 7%. Trimming left V 1 base short and J 2 bases short, with 16 bases between. The germline V gene encodes CDR1 DFQATT and CDR2 SNEGSKA (reference sequence). The CDR3 has 16 residues. Source: PBMCs from blood, taken about 14 days before vaccination. This TCR derives from a man over 45 who received an inactivated influenza vaccine. The rearrangement uses TRBV20-1 and TRBJ2-3, with D possibly TRBD1 on 5 matching bases. The CDR3 DNA is TGCAGTGCTAGAGTGCAAGACAGCTTATTCACAGATACGCAGTATTTT. Its protein is CSARVQDSLFTDTQYF.